Shown below are 29 T cell receptor beta chains from a single sample sequenced in a study of regulatory T cells in long-lasting Graves disease (dated by TCRdb to about 2021). The time point label, as the study defines it: persistent/refractory GD, antithyroid drugs over 5 years with positive TRAb. RNA was extracted from PBMCs in TRIzol for both TCR sequencing and RNA sequencing. The protocol used for the library was multiplex PCR. Sequenced on an Illumina HiSeq 4000. To build TCR beta libraries, CDR3 regions were amplified by Arm-PCR using iRepertoire HTBI primers. The public sequencing data were trimmed at Q25 with fastp and processed into clonotypes with MiXCR by TCRdb, which kept only in-frame beta chains. For every CDR3 protein sequence, its rows merge into one entry that carries the most common genes and DNA. Here the sample has more than 300,000 distinct CDR3 sequences; approximately 25% occur a single time. 25% to 30% of the sample rests with the top ten.

The sequencing here drew on peripheral blood mononuclear cells (PBMCs), taken when the disease was refractory, from a patient treated with antithyroid drugs. Source of these receptors: a middle-aged woman with Graves disease. Donor details come from another sample of the same person, matched by shared clones.

J is TRBJ2-2 and V is TRBV30, with TRBD1 matching 9 bases. The CDR3 is made up of 15 amino acids. Losses at the gene ends were 2 bases for V and 4 bases for J; bases not matched to a gene: 5. Germline CDR1 is GTSNPN and CDR2 is SVGIG (reference sequence). Here the CDR3 reads CAWSTGTGSTGELFF. CDR3 DNA: TGTGCCTGGAGTACCGGGACAGGGAGCACCGGGGAGCTGTTTTTT.

The table lists this clonotype with many counts. The chain combines TRBV28 with TRBJ2-2; 7 bases map to TRBD2. This CDR3 is 18 amino acids long. The V gene's germline CDR1 is MDHEN and CDR2 SYDVKM. Trimming took 8 bases from V and 3 from J; bases not matched to a gene: 18. CDR3 loop: CASCLIRDYVSDTGELFF. Here the CDR3 DNA reads TGTGCCAGCTGCCTAATCCGGGACTACGTATCCGACACCGGGGAGCTGTTTTTT.

The sample holds a few counts of this clonotype. This chain links TRBV5-6 with TRBJ1-1; D gene unclear. The V end was cut by 4 bases, the J end by 5 bases, with 12 bases between. This CDR3 contains 13 residues. Per the germline V gene, CDR1 is SGHDT and CDR2 is YYEEEE. CDR3 protein: CASSPGAGTEAFF. The DNA for the CDR3 is TGTGCCAGCAGCCCGGGCGCGGGGACTGAAGCTTTCTTT.

This chain joins TRBV7-3 and TRBJ2-1; D is perhaps TRBD2 (8 bases). The V end lost 2 bases, the J end lost 3 bases, and 17 bases lay between the germline ends. CDR3 length equals 17 residues. Germline lookup yields CDR1 SGHTA and CDR2 FQGTGA. The CDR3 protein is CASSLSGGREVYNEQFF. CDR3 coding DNA: TGTGCCAGCAGCTTATCAGGGGGGCGGGAGGTCTACAATGAGCAGTTCTTC.

This clonotype has just a few counts. The chain is built from TRBV5-6 and TRBJ2-1, with TRBD2 matching over 13 bases. With 0 bases clipped from V and 4 bases from J, the junction kept 4 bases outside the gene matches. Germline loops: CDR1 SGHDT, CDR2 YYEEEE. The CDR3 is 17 residues long. CDR3 nucleotide sequence: TGTGCCAGCAGCTTGGGGACTAGCGGGAGTTTTTACAATGAGCAGTTCTTC. This gives the protein CASSLGTSGSFYNEQFF.

About this clonotype: A much larger clone lies one base from this, so it may be a read error. The V call is TRBV7-2, the J call TRBJ2-1, with a possible D match to TRBD2 (5 bases). Germline V gene sequence: CDR1 SGHTA, CDR2 FQGNSA. The CDR3 spans 17 residues. V dropped 3 bases and J dropped 3 bases, with 18 bases sitting between them. CDR3 DNA sequence: TGTGCCAGCAGCTTTTCAAAGCCTAGCTTGGACTACAATGAGCAGTTCTTC. Protein product: CASSFSKPSLDYNEQFF.

This clonotype appeared many times. CDR3 loop: CSANRDTNNSPLHF. The CDR3 bases are TGCAGTGCCAACCGGGACACAAATAATTCACCCCTCCACTTT. This sequence joins TRBV20-1 and TRBJ1-6, with D maybe TRBD1 (6 bases). CDR1 and CDR2 (germline): DFQATT, SNEGSKA (reference sequence). Trimming took 6 bases from V and 5 from J, leaving 14 bases between them. CDR3 length: 14 residues.

The rearrangement uses TRBV6-1 and TRBJ1-2; 7 bases fit TRBD1. Germline V gives CDR1 MNHNS, CDR2 SASEGT. The junction had 8 bases not matched to a gene; V was cut back by 6 bases and J by 7 bases. The CDR3 loop spans 13 amino acids. In DNA form, the CDR3 reads TGTGCCAGCAGAGAGGGGGCCCCCCGTGGCTACACCTTC. Translation: CASREGAPRGYTF.

The gene calls are TRBV29-1 and TRBJ2-7; either TRBD1 or TRBD2 may supply D (5 bases each). Germline loops: CDR1 SQVTM, CDR2 ANQGSEA. CDR3 size: 15 residues. Trimming removed 3 bases from V and 2 bases from J, with 17 bases in between. CDR3 loop: CSVEGVTDFPYEQYF. In DNA, the CDR3 is TGCAGCGTTGAGGGAGTGACAGATTTTCCCTACGAGCAGTACTTC.

This clonotype was found many times. The gene calls are TRBV6-5 and TRBJ2-6, with 7 bases matching TRBD2. After removal of 2 bases from V and 2 bases from J, the junction contained 6 bases not matched to a gene. Germline V gene sequence: CDR1 MNHEY, CDR2 SVGAGI. CDR3 length: 17 residues. In nucleotides, the CDR3 is TGTGCCAGCAGTTACCGGGACTATGCTGCTGGGGCCAACGTCCTGACTTTC. Translating it yields CASSYRDYAAGANVLTF.

This clonotype was seen at least ten times. The CDR3 DNA reads as TGTGCCAGCAGCGTAGGACTAGCGGGAGAGACCCAGTACTTC. It specifies CASSVGLAGETQYF. The genes are TRBV9 and TRBJ2-5; TRBD2 agrees at 10 bases. Germline loops: CDR1 SGDLS, CDR2 YYNGEE. Trimming at V came to 0 bases and at J to 4 bases, leaving 0 bases not matched to a gene. This CDR3 is 14 amino acids long.

The chain is built from TRBV20-1 and TRBJ2-3; TRBD2 matches at 8 bases. The CDR3 is 13 residues long. CDR1 and CDR2 from the germline V gene are DFQATT and SNEGSKA (reference sequence). The J segment lost 1 base and the V segment lost 6 bases, leaving 3 bases of the junction unmatched. The DNA for the CDR3 is TGCAGTGCCCCGACTAGCGGCACAGATACGCAGTATTTT. The encoded protein is CSAPTSGTDTQYF.

This clonotype was observed a few times. The genes are TRBV28 and TRBJ2-1; 9 bases are a match to TRBD2. CDR3 size: 20 residues. Germline CDR1 reads MDHEN; CDR2 reads SYDVKM. Trimming at V came to 3 bases and at J to 0 bases, leaving 15 bases not matched to a gene. CDR3 nucleotide sequence: TGTGCCAGCAGTTTTAGCGGGGGCCTGCAGGGCTTTAGCTCCTACAATGAGCAGTTCTTC. It encodes CASSFSGGLQGFSSYNEQFF.

Comment on this clonotype: Being one base from a much bigger clone, this may be a read error. The rearrangement joins TRBV7-7 to TRBJ1-4; D unclear. The CDR3 is 16 amino acids. The germline V gene encodes CDR1 SSHAT and CDR2 FNYEAQ (reference sequence). CDR3 region: CASNLDQKGTNEKLFF. For the CDR3, the DNA is TGTGCTAGCAACTTGGACCAAAAGGGAACTAATGAAAAACTGTTTTTT.

The J gene is TRBJ2-3, the V gene TRBV2; D not resolved. The V gene's germline CDR1 is SNHLY and CDR2 FYNNEI. The CDR3 extends over 11 amino acids. V was pared by 4 bases and J by 5 bases, with 4 bases between. CDR3 nucleotides: TGTGCCAGCAGTGTTAGAGATACGCAGTATTTT. Translated, it gives CASSVRDTQYF.

Ten or more counts support this clonotype. The gene calls are TRBV28 and TRBJ2-7; weak D call: TRBD1 (6 bases). CDR3 length: 14 residues. The germline V gene encodes CDR1 MDHEN and CDR2 SYDVKM. V lost 3 bases and J 0 bases, leaving 9 bases between the germline ends. The CDR3 coding sequence is TGTGCCAGCAGTTTGGTACAGGGCTCCTACGAGCAGTACTTC. The encoded protein is CASSLVQGSYEQYF.

This clonotype was counted many times. The chain recombines TRBV6-2 or TRBV6-3 with TRBJ1-1; D uncertain. Germline CDR1 MNHEY, CDR2 SVGEGT. Trimming took 5 bases from V and 4 from J, leaving 17 bases between them. The CDR3 is made up of 15 amino acids. The CDR3 is CASSPRVGLSTEAFF. The CDR3, as DNA: TGTGCCAGCAGTCCTCGAGTAGGCCTGAGCACTGAAGCTTTCTTT.

In this sample, this clonotype turned up a few times. The CDR3 nucleotides read TGTGCCAGCAGTGACGGCTCCATAGCCAGCTCCTACAATGAGCAGTTCTTC. Amino acid sequence: CASSDGSIASSYNEQFF. The chain couples TRBV2 to TRBJ2-1; D not resolved. Germline lookup yields CDR1 SNHLY and CDR2 FYNNEI. Deletions cut 3 bases from V and 0 bases from J, with 15 bases between. The CDR3 is made up of 17 amino acids.

The gene calls are TRBV6-1 and TRBJ2-1; 10 bases match TRBD2. J gave up 6 bases and V 0 bases, and 11 bases lay outside the gene matches. CDR1 MNHNS and CDR2 SASEGT come from the germline V gene. CDR3 size: 18 residues. Written as DNA, the CDR3 is TGTGCCAGCAGTGAAGCCCCCCTTCTAGCGGGGGCATTCAATGAGCAGTTCTTC. Translated, it gives CASSEAPLLAGAFNEQFF.

The sample holds many counts of this clonotype. The CDR3 bases are TGTGCCAGCAGCTTAGGTGTCAGCCAAGAGACCCAGTACTTC. As protein: CASSLGVSQETQYF. The chain uses TRBV7-9 and TRBJ2-5; no definite D call. The V and J ends lost 1 base and 1 base respectively, with 7 bases between them. The CDR3 runs to 14 residues. Looked up from germline, CDR1 is SEHNR and CDR2 is FQNEAQ (reference sequence). The full variable domain, rest sourced from reference TRBV7-9 and TRBJ2-5, is DTGVSQNPRHKITKRGQNVTFRCDPISEHNRLYWYRQTLGQGPEFLTYFQNEAQLEKSRLLSDRFSAERPKGSFSTLEIQRTEQGDSAMYLCASSLGVSQETQYFGPGTRLLVL.

The chain joins TRBV5-1 to TRBJ1-1; TRBD1 might be the D (5 bases). Germline lookup yields CDR1 SGHRS and CDR2 YFSETQ. The germline V and J ends were trimmed by 2 bases and 4 bases, with 12 bases remaining between them. This CDR3 has 14 residues. Here the CDR3 reads CASSFQGGLTEAFF. As DNA, the CDR3 is TGCGCCAGCAGCTTTCAGGGAGGGCTCACTGAAGCTTTCTTT.

This clonotype was detected many times. The chain links TRBV6-1 to TRBJ1-1; the D is unclear. The CDR3 covers 13 residues. Per the germline V gene, CDR1 is MNHNS and CDR2 is SASEGT. V gave up 1 base and J gave up 5 bases, with 8 bases separating them. CDR3 loop: CASSEGRRTEAFF. CDR3 DNA: TGTGCCAGCAGTGAAGGCCGGAGGACTGAAGCTTTCTTT.

This clonotype was seen ten or more times. V is TRBV20-1 and J is TRBJ2-5; D could derive from TRBD1 or TRBD2 (6 bases each). Germline CDR1 reads DFQATT; CDR2 reads SNEGSKA (reference sequence). The CDR3 totals 16 residues. V shed 7 bases and J shed 7 bases, with 28 bases lying between them. The CDR3 region has the DNA TGCAGTGTTTTGTGGGGGGCCAACCGACCTCGAGGGACCCAGTACTTC. This sequence encodes CSVLWGANRPRGTQYF.

This chain connects TRBV10-1 to TRBJ2-2; D is undetermined. Germline V gene lookup returns CDR1 WNHNN and CDR2 SYGVQD (reference sequence). The V end was cut by 1 base, the J end by 6 bases, with 12 bases between. The CDR3 runs 15 residues. The CDR3 protein is CASSEWRPGPGELFF. The CDR3 DNA reads TGCGCCAGCAGTGAGTGGCGACCCGGCCCCGGGGAGCTGTTTTTT.

This clonotype was seen at least ten times. This CDR3 is CASSLAPRDVRGYTF. CDR3 DNA sequence: TGTGCCAGCAGCTTAGCTCCCAGGGACGTACGAGGCTACACCTTC. The rearrangement links TRBV7-8 to TRBJ1-2; D perhaps matches TRBD1 (5 bases). Germline CDR1 SGHVS, CDR2 FQNEAQ. CDR3 length equals 15 residues. V was pared by 0 bases and J by 8 bases, with 16 bases between.

The V and J genes are TRBV14 and TRBJ2-5; TRBD1 is a possible D gene (6 bases). There are 17 residues in the CDR3. CDR1 and CDR2 from the germline V gene are SGHDN and FVKESK. Trimming removed 2 bases from V and 5 bases from J, with 21 bases in between. CDR3 bases: TGTGCCAGCAGCCAAACAGAGGGGGTGAGGGGCCGGGAGACCCAGTACTTC. The encoded protein is CASSQTEGVRGRETQYF. Full variable domain (missing parts from reference TRBV14 and TRBJ2-5): EAGVTQFPSHSVIEKGQTVTLRCDPISGHDNLYWYRRVMGKEIKFLLHFVKESKQDESGMPNNRFLAERTGGTYSTLKVQPAELEDSGVYFCASSQTEGVRGRETQYFGPGTRLLVL.

The chain is built from TRBV28 and TRBJ2-4, with D unclear. This CDR3 comprises 13 residues. Between the trimmed V and J ends, which lost 3 bases and 6 bases, there was a span of 9 bases. Germline loops: CDR1 MDHEN, CDR2 SYDVKM. In nucleotides, the CDR3 is TGTGCCAGCAGTTTTGGCAGGCGAAACATTCAGTACTTC. Protein: CASSFGRRNIQYF.

This clonotype was detected ten times or more. The CDR3 DNA reads as TGCAGTGCTAGAGGTCCTAGCGGAGGGGGGACCGGGGAGCTGTTTTTT. Translation gives CSARGPSGGGTGELFF. The rearrangement uses TRBV20-1 and TRBJ2-2, with D possibly TRBD2 on 7 matching bases. Germline CDR1 DFQATT, CDR2 SNEGSKA (reference sequence). The CDR3 runs 16 residues. V was shortened by 1 base and J by 5 bases, with 17 bases between the two germline ends.

This clonotype showed up many times. V usage is TRBV29-1 and J usage is TRBJ1-1, with TRBD1 identical over 8 bases. The V gene end was trimmed by 3 bases and the J gene end by 7 bases; junction bases not matched to a gene: 1. Germline values: CDR1 SQVTM, CDR2 ANQGSEA. CDR3 size: 11 residues. CDR3 coding DNA: TGCAGCGTTGATGGGACAGGTGAAGCTTTCTTT. This codes for CSVDGTGEAFF.